The clone carrying this TCR beta chain came up a few times. The antigen is undetermined. This specimen comes from a study of cytomegalovirus exposure and HLA in healthy donors. Looking at the study overall: Of all 370 or so donors who were genotyped, 80% to 85% belonged to the Caucasian-associated ancestry cluster. Study results and limitations: Previously analyzed data showed that most TCR beta V segments were productive at a frequency of about 87% or about 30%.

Primers: 60 Vbeta forward and 13 Jbeta reverse. Produced via immunoSEQ multiplex PCR; TCRdb's table is partial and in-frame only. Seen here are around 150,000 clones, roughly 80% observed once, and the top ten hold about 2.2%. The J segment lost 5 bases and the V segment lost 1 base, leaving 5 bases of the junction unmatched. Germline CDR1 reads MGHRA; CDR2 reads YSYEKL. CDR3 size: 15 residues. Material: PBMCs. This chain uses TRBV4-1 with TRBJ1-5, with 7 nucleotides matching TRBD1. This receptor was taken from a man under 40 in good health and CMV-seronegative. The CDR3 spells CASSQGDRDYQPQHF. In nucleotides, the CDR3 is TGCGCCAGCAGCCAAGGAGACAGGGATTATCAGCCCCAGCATTTT.